This T cell receptor beta chain originates from a study of post-analysis software for immune sequencing data. Study as a whole: Patients had relapsing-remitting, secondary progressive or progressive-relapsing multiple sclerosis; some lacked subtype.

The table lists this clonotype with many counts. What it binds is unknown. Study results and limitations: Those samples that were prepared in the same batch co-clustered strongly by F measure. Diversity measured as normalized Chao1 was significantly lower in multiple sclerosis patients than in controls. Controls showed lower frequencies than patients for several TRBV segments, and TRBV5-6, TRBV5-1 and TRBV20-1 were among these.

Unique molecular identifiers had been added to the TCR beta cDNA libraries. The source material, roughly 0.9 to 11 million T cells, gave rise to about 460,000 cDNA molecules. TCRdb fed the PCR reads into MiXCR, producing one record per CDR3 protein. The sample contains about 260,000 distinct CDR3 sequences, about 40% of which appear only once. The CDR3 has 16 residues. The V segment lost 6 bases and the J segment 1 base; nucleotides outside the gene matches: 11. CDR1 is MNHEY and CDR2 is SVGAGI in the germline V gene. The clonotype comes from a girl aged 5 to 17 with multiple sclerosis. The rearrangement uses TRBV6-5 and TRBJ1-1; 7 positions agree with TRBD1. The sample taken for sequencing was blood. CDR3 nucleotides: TGTGCCAGCAGCTCCGACTACAGGGGCGCGAACACTGAAGCTTTCTTT. Its protein is CASSSDYRGANTEAFF.